The clone carrying this TCR beta chain was recorded at least ten times. The sample is drawn from a study of shared clonotypes between healthy human individuals. This CDR3 has 14 residues. V shed 5 bases and J shed 2 bases, with 13 bases lying between them. CDR1 and CDR2 from the germline V gene are GTSNPN and SVGIG (reference sequence). Data came from immunoSEQ multiplex PCR; TCRdb stores just in-frame clones and leaves some out. The table lists about a million clones, 76% of them singletons. Sequencing used memory CD4+ T cells sorted from blood. Subset meaning: CD45RA-negative fraction. This clonotype originated in a man aged 18-30 years in good health. The V gene is TRBV30, the J gene TRBJ1-5; D may be TRBD1 (5 bases). The CDR3 DNA sequence: TGTGCCTGGGATAAGGGAGGGGGCAATCAGCCCCAGCATTTT. Residues: CAWDKGGGNQPQHF.